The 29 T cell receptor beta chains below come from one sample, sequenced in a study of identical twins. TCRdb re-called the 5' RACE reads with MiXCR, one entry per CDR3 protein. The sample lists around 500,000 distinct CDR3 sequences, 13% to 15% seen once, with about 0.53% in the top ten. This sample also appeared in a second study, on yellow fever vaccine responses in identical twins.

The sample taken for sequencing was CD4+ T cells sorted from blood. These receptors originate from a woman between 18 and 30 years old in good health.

CDR3 protein: CASSQGVGTGLGYTF. CDR3 nucleotides: TGTGCCAGCAGCCAGGGTGTGGGGACAGGGCTTGGCTACACCTTC. The V call is TRBV14, the J call TRBJ1-2; TRBD1 matches at 9 bases. CDR1 is SGHDN, CDR2 FVKESK, per germline. There are 15 residues in the CDR3. V shed 3 bases and J 7 bases; nucleotides not matched to a gene: 9.

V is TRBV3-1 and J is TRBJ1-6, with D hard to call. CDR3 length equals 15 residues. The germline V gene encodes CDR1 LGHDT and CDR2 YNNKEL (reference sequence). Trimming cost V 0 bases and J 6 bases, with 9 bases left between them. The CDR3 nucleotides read TGTGCCAGCAGCCAAGAGGCGCCGTCTAATTCACCCCTCCACTTT. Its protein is CASSQEAPSNSPLHF.

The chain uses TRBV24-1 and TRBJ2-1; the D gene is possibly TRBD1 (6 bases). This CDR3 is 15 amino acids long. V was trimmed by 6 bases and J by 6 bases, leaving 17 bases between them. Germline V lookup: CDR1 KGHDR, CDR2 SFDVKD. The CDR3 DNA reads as TGTGCCACCAGTCTGGGAACCCGAGGGGGCAATGAGCAGTTCTTC. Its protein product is CATSLGTRGGNEQFF.

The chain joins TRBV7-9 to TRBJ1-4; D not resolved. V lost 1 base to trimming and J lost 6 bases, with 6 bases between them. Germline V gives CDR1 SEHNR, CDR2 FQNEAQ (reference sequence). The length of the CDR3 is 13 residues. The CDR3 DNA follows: TGTGCCAGCAGCTTAGATAGGGATGAAAAACTGTTTTTT. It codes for CASSLDRDEKLFF.

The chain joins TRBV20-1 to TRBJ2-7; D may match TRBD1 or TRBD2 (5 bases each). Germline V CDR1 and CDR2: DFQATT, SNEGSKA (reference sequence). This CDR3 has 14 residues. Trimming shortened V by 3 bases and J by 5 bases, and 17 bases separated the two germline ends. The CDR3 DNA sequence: TGCAGTGCTAGGCCGACCTCCGGGGCCCACGAGCAGTACTTC. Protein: CSARPTSGAHEQYF.

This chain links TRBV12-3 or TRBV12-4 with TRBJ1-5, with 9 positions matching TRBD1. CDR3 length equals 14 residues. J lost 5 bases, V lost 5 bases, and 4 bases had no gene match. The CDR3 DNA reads TGTGCCAGCAGTCGGGACAGGGTCCATCAGCCCCAGCATTTT. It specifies CASSRDRVHQPQHF.

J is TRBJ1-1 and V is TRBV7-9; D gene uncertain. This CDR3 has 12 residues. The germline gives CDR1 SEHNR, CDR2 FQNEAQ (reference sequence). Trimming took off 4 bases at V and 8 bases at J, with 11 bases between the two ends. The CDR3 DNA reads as TGTGCCAGCAGCTCCCATGTCGGGGAAGCTTTCTTT. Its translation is CASSSHVGEAFF.

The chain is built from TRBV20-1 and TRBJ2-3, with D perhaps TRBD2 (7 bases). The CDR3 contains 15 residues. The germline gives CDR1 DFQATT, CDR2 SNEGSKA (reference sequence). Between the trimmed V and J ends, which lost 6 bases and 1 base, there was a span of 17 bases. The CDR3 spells CSARGASGRTDTQYF. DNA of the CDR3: TGCAGTGCCCGGGGGGCTAGCGGACGCACAGATACGCAGTATTTT.

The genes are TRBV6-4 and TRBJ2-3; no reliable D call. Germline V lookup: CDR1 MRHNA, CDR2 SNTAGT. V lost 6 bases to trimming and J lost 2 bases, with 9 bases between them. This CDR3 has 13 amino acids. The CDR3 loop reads CASSIEHTDTQYF. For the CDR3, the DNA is TGTGCCAGCAGCATAGAACACACAGATACGCAGTATTTT.

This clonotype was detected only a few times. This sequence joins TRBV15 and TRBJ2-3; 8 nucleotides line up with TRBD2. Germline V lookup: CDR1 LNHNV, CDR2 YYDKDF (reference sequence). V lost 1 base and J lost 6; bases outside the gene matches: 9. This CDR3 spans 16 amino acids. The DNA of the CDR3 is TGTGCCACCAGCAGAGCAGGAAGACCGGGGGGGGATACGCAGTATTTT. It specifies CATSRAGRPGGDTQYF.

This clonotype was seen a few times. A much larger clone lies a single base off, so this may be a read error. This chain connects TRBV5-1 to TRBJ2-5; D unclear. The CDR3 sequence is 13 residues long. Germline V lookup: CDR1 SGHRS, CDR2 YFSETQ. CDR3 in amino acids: CARSLNVQETQYF. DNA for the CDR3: TGCGCCAGAAGCTTAAATGTACAAGAGACCCAGTACTTC.

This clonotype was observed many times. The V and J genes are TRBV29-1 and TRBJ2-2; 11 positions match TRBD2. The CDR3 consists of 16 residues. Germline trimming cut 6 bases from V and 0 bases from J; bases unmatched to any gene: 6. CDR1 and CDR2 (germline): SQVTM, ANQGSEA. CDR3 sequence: CSVVGTSGANTGELFF. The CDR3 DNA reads TGCAGCGTGGTAGGGACTAGCGGAGCGAACACCGGGGAGCTGTTTTTT.

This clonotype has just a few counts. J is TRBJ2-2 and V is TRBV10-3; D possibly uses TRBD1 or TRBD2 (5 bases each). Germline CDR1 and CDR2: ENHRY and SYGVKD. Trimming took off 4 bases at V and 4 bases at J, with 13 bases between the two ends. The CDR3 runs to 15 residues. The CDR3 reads CAISVAERGTGELFF. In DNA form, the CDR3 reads TGTGCCATCAGTGTTGCGGAGAGGGGCACCGGGGAGCTGTTTTTT.

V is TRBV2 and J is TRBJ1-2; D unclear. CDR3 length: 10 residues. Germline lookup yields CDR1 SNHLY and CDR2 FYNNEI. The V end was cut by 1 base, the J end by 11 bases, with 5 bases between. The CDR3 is CASSEGGYTF. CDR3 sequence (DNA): TGTGCCAGCAGTGAAGGGGGTTACACCTTC.

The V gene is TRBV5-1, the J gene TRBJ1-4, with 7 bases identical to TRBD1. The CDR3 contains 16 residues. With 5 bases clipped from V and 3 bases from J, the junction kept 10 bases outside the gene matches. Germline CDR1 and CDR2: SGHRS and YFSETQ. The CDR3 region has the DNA TGCGCCAGCAGTTCTTTAAACAGGGGAGCTAATGAAAAACTGTTTTTT. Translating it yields CASSSLNRGANEKLFF.

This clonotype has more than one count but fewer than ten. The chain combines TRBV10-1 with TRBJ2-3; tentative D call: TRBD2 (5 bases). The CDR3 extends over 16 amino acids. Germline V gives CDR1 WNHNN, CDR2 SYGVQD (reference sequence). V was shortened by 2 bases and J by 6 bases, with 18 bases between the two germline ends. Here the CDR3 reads CASSEPYTRYLDTQYF. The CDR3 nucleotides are TGCGCCAGCAGTGAGCCGTACACTAGATATCTTGATACGCAGTATTTT.

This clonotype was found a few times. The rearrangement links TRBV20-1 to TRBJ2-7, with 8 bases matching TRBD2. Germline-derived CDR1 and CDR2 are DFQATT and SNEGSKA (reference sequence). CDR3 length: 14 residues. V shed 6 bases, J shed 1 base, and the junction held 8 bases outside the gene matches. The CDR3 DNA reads TGCAGTGCGTTACTAGCGGTTAGTTCCTACGAGCAGTACTTC. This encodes CSALLAVSSYEQYF.

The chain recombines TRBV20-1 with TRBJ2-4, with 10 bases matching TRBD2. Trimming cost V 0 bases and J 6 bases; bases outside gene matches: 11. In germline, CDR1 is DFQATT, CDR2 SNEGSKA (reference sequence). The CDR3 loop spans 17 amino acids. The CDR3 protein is CSARDRRLAGGLNIQYF. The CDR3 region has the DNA TGCAGTGCTAGAGATAGGAGATTAGCGGGGGGCCTAAACATTCAGTACTTC.

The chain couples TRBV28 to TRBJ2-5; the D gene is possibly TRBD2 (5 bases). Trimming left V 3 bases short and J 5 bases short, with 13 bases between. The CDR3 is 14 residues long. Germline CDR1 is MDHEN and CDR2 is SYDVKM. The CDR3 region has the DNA TGTGCCAGCAGTTTTGGTCCGGGCGGGGAGACCCAGTACTTC. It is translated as CASSFGPGGETQYF.

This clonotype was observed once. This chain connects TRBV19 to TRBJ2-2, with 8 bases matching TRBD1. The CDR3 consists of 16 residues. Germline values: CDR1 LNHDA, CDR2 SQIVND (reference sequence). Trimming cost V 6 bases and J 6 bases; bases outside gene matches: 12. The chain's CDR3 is CASRPTGVRLSGELFF. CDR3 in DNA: TGTGCCAGTAGACCGACAGGGGTCCGTTTGTCCGGGGAGCTGTTTTTT.

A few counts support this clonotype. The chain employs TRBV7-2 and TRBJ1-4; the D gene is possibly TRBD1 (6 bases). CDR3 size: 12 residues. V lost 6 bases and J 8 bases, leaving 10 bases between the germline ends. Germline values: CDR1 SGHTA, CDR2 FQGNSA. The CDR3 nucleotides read TGTGCCAGCAGGGGAAGGGGGGAAAAACTGTTTTTT. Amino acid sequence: CASRGRGEKLFF.

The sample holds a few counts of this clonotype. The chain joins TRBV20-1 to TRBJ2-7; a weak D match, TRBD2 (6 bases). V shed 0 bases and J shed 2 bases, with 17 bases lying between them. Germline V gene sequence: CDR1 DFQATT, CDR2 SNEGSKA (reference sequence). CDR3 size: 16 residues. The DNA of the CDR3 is TGCAGTGCTAGAGATCGGAGGCGGGACGCCACCTACGAGCAGTACTTC. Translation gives CSARDRRRDATYEQYF.

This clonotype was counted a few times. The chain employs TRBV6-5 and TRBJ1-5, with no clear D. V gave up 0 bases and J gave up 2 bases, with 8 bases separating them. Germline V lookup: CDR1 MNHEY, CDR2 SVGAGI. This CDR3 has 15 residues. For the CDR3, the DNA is TGTGCCAGCAGTTACTCATACGGGGGCAATCAGCCCCAGCATTTT. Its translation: CASSYSYGGNQPQHF.

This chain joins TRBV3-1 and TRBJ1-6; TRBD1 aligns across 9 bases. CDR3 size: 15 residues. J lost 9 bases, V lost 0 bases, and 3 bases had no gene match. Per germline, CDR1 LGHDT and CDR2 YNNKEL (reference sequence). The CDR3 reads CASSQDSTGGSPLHF. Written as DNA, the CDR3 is TGTGCCAGCAGCCAAGATTCGACAGGGGGTTCACCCCTCCACTTT.

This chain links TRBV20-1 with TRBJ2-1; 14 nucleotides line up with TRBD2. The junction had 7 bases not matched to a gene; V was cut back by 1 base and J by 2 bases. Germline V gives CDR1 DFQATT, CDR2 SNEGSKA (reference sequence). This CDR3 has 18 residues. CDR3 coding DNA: TGCAGTGCTAGAGTGGCCGGGACTAGCGGGAGTACCTACAATGAGCAGTTCTTC. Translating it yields CSARVAGTSGSTYNEQFF.

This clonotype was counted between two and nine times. CDR3 loop: CASSARPVTDTQYF. The CDR3 DNA is TGCGCCAGCAGCGCCAGACCCGTCACAGATACGCAGTATTTT. The V call is TRBV5-1, the J call TRBJ2-3; D unclear. Germline assignment: CDR1 SGHRS and CDR2 YFSETQ. Trimming stripped 4 bases from V and 2 bases from J, with 11 bases between. This CDR3 contains 14 residues.

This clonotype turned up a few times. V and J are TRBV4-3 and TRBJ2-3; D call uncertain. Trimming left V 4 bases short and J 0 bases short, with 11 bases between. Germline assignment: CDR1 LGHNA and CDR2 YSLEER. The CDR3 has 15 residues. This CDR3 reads CASSRDISSTDTQYF. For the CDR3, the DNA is TGCGCCAGCAGCCGAGACATCTCTAGCACAGATACGCAGTATTTT.

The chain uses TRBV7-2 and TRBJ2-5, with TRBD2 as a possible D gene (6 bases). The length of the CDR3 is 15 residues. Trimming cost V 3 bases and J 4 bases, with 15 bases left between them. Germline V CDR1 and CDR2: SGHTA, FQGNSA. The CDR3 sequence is CASSFTRGGIETQYF. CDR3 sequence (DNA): TGTGCCAGCAGCTTTACTAGAGGAGGGATAGAGACCCAGTACTTC.

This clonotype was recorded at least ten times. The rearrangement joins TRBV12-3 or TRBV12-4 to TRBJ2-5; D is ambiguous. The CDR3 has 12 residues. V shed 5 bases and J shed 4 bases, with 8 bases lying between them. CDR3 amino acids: CASSLGPETQYF. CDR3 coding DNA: TGTGCCAGCAGTCTGGGCCCAGAGACCCAGTACTTC.